This TCR beta chain was recovered during a study of identical twins' blood T cells. TCR cDNA libraries were made from RNA using a previously described, modified protocol. Using its own MiXCR run on the 5' RACE reads, TCRdb lists one record per CDR3 protein. Among fewer than 450,000 distinct CDR3 sequences listed, around 30% were seen once. Many counts were recorded for this clonotype. Its target is unknown. General study results and limits: Shared environment remains a possible cause of twin similarity. Twins shared about as many clonotypes as their cloneset sizes predicted.

CDR3 length equals 12 residues. Trimming took 7 bases from V and 2 from J, leaving 8 bases between them. Germline CDR1 and CDR2: SNHLY and FYNNEI. The chain employs TRBV2 and TRBJ1-2, with TRBD1 as a possible D gene (6 bases). Sequences were obtained from PBMCs. The TCR comes from a woman aged 18-49 years in good health. CDR3 amino acids: CASKGDNYGYTF. The DNA for the CDR3 is TGTGCCAGCAAGGGGGACAACTATGGCTACACCTTC.